This TCR beta chain was recorded in a study of technical replicates of blood from a few donors. The CDR3 runs to 15 residues. Germline loops: CDR1 SGHTS, CDR2 YDEGEE. V was pared by 0 bases and J by 5 bases, with 14 bases between. The assay was immunoSEQ multiplex PCR, and TCRdb's table has in-frame clones only and misses some. In the table there are around 62,000 clones, less than 98% of which are singletons. The V call is TRBV5-8, the J call TRBJ1-1; TRBD1 might be the D (6 bases). Source material: T cells isolated from PBMCs. This receptor was identified in a human donor in good health. CDR3 in DNA: TGTGCCAGCAGCTTGGCCAGGGGAAGGAATACTGAAGCTTTCTTT. This encodes CASSLARGRNTEAFF.